These 10 T cell receptor beta chains came from one sample sequenced in a study of T-cell reconstitution after alpha-beta-depleted transplantation in children. Construction of the TCRbeta library involved unique molecular identifiers. One entry per CDR3 protein, called by TCRdb with MiXCR from the PCR reads. The table has about 500,000 distinct CDR3 sequences, over 25% seen once. The sequencing here drew on PBMCs from the stem cell graft donor, taken from the stem cell graft. Source of these receptors: a human donor who donated a stem cell graft to a child with aplastic anemia.

This clonotype was picked up a small number of times. The chain employs TRBV20-1 and TRBJ1-5, with 9 bases fitting TRBD1. The CDR3 covers 14 residues. Trimming removed 6 bases from V and 4 bases from J; junction bases left unmatched: 7. The germline V gene has CDR1 DFQATT and CDR2 SNEGSKA (reference sequence). CDR3 sequence (DNA): TGCAGTGCCAGGGACAGGGTAGGGAATCAGCCCCAGCATTTT. Amino acid sequence: CSARDRVGNQPQHF.

The chain uses TRBV18 and TRBJ1-1; D is possibly TRBD1 (6 bases). The CDR3 runs to 15 residues. The V end lost 3 bases, the J end lost 3 bases, and 14 bases lay between the germline ends. Germline CDR1 and CDR2: KGHSH and LQKENI. The CDR3 sequence: CASSPLPGADTEAFF. DNA for the CDR3: TGTGCCAGCTCACCCTTGCCAGGGGCGGACACTGAAGCTTTCTTT.

This clonotype was seen a handful of times. This chain joins TRBV5-6 and TRBJ2-7; possible D gene TRBD1, 6 bases. This CDR3 region has 15 residues. Trimming took off 6 bases at V and 5 bases at J, with 21 bases between the two ends. Germline values: CDR1 SGHDT, CDR2 YYEEEE. Here the CDR3 DNA reads TGTGCCAGCACCTTCTTACAGGGAAATTCAAACGAGCAGTACGTC. Amino acids: CASTFLQGNSNEQYV.

This clonotype was counted between two and nine times. The genes are TRBV11-1 and TRBJ2-1; 7 positions match TRBD1. The germline V gene has CDR1 SGHAT and CDR2 FQDESV (reference sequence). J lost 7 bases, V lost 5 bases, and 17 bases had no gene match. CDR3 length: 17 residues. The CDR3 reads CASSPKGQLSVRNEQFF. The CDR3 coding sequence is TGTGCCAGCAGCCCTAAGGGACAGTTGAGCGTAAGAAATGAGCAGTTCTTC.

This clonotype appeared a few times. The gene calls are TRBV7-2 and TRBJ2-7; 12 bases align to TRBD2. After removal of 5 bases from V and 4 bases from J, the junction contained 3 bases not matched to a gene. The CDR3 contains 14 residues. The germline V gene encodes CDR1 SGHTA and CDR2 FQGNSA. The CDR3 reads CASSPLAGGYEQYV. In DNA form, the CDR3 reads TGTGCCAGCAGCCCTCTAGCGGGGGGGTACGAGCAGTACGTC.

V gene TRBV11-2 combines with J gene TRBJ2-2, with D perhaps given as TRBD1 or TRBD2 (5 bases each). V gave up 5 bases and J gave up 1 base, with 11 bases separating them. CDR3 size: 15 residues. CDR1 is SGHAT and CDR2 is FQNNGV in the germline V gene. The CDR3 region has the DNA TGTGCCAGCAGCAGGGGACGGCTGAACACCGGGGAGCTGTTTTTT. This encodes CASSRGRLNTGELFF. The entire variable domain, with the rest obtained from reference TRBV11-2 and TRBJ2-2, is as follows: EAGVAQSPRYKIIEKRQSVAFWCNPISGHATLYWYQQILGQGPKLLIQFQNNGVVDDSQLPKDRFSAERLKGVDSTLKIQPAKLEDSAVYLCASSRGRLNTGELFFGEGSRLTVL.

The sample holds a few counts of this clonotype. The chain is built from TRBV12-3 or TRBV12-4 and TRBJ2-1, with 11 positions matching TRBD2. The CDR3 contains 17 residues. V dropped 7 bases and J dropped 0; count of bases not matched to a gene: 8. Here the CDR3 reads CASTSGTSGASYNEQFF. The CDR3 region has the DNA TGTGCCAGCACCTCCGGGACTAGCGGAGCCTCCTACAATGAGCAGTTCTTC.

This sequence joins TRBV20-1 and TRBJ2-3; D not certain. V was clipped by 8 bases and J by 0 bases, with 3 bases between them. Germline loops: CDR1 DFQATT, CDR2 SNEGSKA (reference sequence). The CDR3 has 10 amino acids. The CDR3 DNA reads as TGCAGTCTTAGCACAGATACGCAGTATTTT. Encoded protein: CSLSTDTQYF.

This clonotype was detected only a few times. The chain links TRBV6-2 or TRBV6-3 to TRBJ2-3; TRBD2 matches 9 bases. The CDR3 length is 16 residues. Germline V gene lookup returns CDR1 MNHEY and CDR2 SVGEGT. After removal of 6 bases from V and 4 bases from J, the junction contained 11 bases not matched to a gene. The CDR3 is CASRRPSGMIPDTQYF. The CDR3 nucleotides are TGTGCCAGCAGGAGACCTAGCGGGATGATCCCAGATACGCAGTATTTT.

The rearrangement links TRBV20-1 to TRBJ2-1, with D unclear. The CDR3 is made up of 15 amino acids. Germline assignment: CDR1 DFQATT and CDR2 SNEGSKA (reference sequence). The V gene lost 3 bases and the J gene lost 8 bases, with 20 bases spanning the gap. CDR3 protein: CSARDPGGVFDEQFF. The CDR3 bases are TGCAGTGCTAGGGATCCCGGTGGAGTATTCGATGAGCAGTTCTTC.